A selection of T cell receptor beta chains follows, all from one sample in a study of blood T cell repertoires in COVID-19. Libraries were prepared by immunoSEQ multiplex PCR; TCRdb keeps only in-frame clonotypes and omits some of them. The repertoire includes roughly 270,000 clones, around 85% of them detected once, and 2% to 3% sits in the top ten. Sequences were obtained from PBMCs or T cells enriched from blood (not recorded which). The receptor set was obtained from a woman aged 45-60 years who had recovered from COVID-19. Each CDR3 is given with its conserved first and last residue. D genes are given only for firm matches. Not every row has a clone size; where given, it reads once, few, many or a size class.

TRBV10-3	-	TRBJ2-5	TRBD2	CAISEPVTSSSSQETQYF	TGTGCCATCAGTGAGCCCGTGACTAGCAGTTCTTCCCAAGAGACCCAGTACTTC
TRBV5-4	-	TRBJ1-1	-	CASSLTKMNTEAFF	TGTGCCAGCAGCTTGACTAAAATGAACACTGAAGCTTTCTTT
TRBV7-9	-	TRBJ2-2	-	CASSRFTGELFF	TGTGCCAGCAGCCGGTTCACCGGGGAGCTGTTTTTT
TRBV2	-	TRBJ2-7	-	CASSEGAPEQYF	TGTGCCAGCAGTGAAGGCGCTCCCGAGCAGTACTTC
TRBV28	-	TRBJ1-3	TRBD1	CASSSAGTEGNTIYF	TGTGCCAGCAGTTCAGCCGGGACAGAAGGAAACACCATATATTTT
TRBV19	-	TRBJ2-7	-	CASSIDGTAVSYEQYF	TGTGCCAGTAGTATTGACGGTACGGCGGTCTCCTACGAGCAGTACTTC
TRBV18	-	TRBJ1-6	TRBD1	CASSLRQGSYNSPLHF	TGTGCCAGCTCACTACGACAGGGTAGTTATAATTCACCCCTCCACTTT
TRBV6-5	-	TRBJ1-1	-	CASLKIITVNTEAFF	TGTGCCAGCCTCAAAATAATCACAGTGAACACTGAAGCTTTCTTT
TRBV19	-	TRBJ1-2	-	CASGIGYTF	TGTGCCAGCGGGATTGGCTACACCTTC
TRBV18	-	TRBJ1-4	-	CASSPGIAEKLFF	TGTGCCAGCTCCCCCGGGATTGCTGAAAAACTGTTTTTT
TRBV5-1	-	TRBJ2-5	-	CASSLAPPRAKETQYF	TGCGCCAGCAGCTTGGCCCCCCCTAGAGCTAAAGAGACCCAGTACTTC
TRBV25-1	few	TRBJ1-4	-	CASSGTGSLNEKLFF	TGTGCCAGCAGTGGTACAGGGAGCCTTAATGAAAAACTGTTTTTT
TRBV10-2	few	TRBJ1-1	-	CASRNRDESEAFF	TGCGCCAGCAGAAACAGGGACGAGTCTGAAGCTTTCTTT
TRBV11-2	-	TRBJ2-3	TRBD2	CASSLEGAGGSDTQYF	TGTGCCAGCAGCTTAGAGGGAGCGGGGGGATCAGATACGCAGTATTTT
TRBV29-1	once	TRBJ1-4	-	CSVGVGTNEKLFF	TGCAGCGTTGGTGTTGGCACTAATGAAAAACTGTTTTTT
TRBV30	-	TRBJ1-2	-	CAWTPGQGPATF	TGTGCCTGGACCCCGGGGCAGGGGCCCGCCACCTTC
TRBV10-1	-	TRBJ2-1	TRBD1	CASSESTGKNNEQFF	TGCGCCAGCAGTGAGTCGACAGGGAAAAACAATGAGCAGTTCTTC
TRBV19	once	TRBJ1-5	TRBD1	CASKGIGTGDVLQPQHF	TGTGCCAGTAAGGGTATCGGGACAGGGGACGTTTTACAGCCCCAGCATTTT
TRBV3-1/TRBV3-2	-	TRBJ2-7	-	CASSQALGLYEQYF	TGTGCCAGCAGCCAAGCGCTGGGGCTTTACGAGCAGTACTTC
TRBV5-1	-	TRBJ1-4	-	CASTLTGATNEKLFF	TGCGCCAGCACCCTTACGGGAGCAACTAATGAAAAACTGTTTTTT
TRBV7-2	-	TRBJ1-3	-	CASSSAAGAGNTIYF	TGTGCCAGCAGCTCCGCCGCAGGGGCTGGAAACACCATATATTTT
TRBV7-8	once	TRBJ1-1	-	CASSDSGDTEAFF	TGTGCCAGCAGCGATTCAGGGGACACTGAAGCTTTCTTT
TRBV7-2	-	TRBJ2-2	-	CASSLTVDTGELFF	TGTGCCAGCAGCTTGACAGTAGACACCGGGGAGCTGTTTTTT
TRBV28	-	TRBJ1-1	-	CASSLWQGYTEAFF	TGTGCCAGCAGTTTGTGGCAGGGATACACTGAAGCTTTCTTT
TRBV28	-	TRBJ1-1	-	CASSLSVGTGETEAFF	TGTGCCAGCAGTTTAAGTGTCGGGACGGGAGAAACTGAAGCTTTCTTT
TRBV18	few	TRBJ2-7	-	CASSLTPRIYEQYF	TGTGCCAGCTCACTAACTCCGAGGATCTACGAGCAGTACTTC
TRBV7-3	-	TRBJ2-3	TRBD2	CASSLSVLRGGQDTQYF	TGTGCCAGCAGCTTAAGCGTTCTGCGGGGGGGCCAAGATACGCAGTATTTT
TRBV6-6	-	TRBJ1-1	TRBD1	CASGDRANTEAFF	TGTGCCAGCGGAGACAGGGCGAACACTGAAGCTTTCTTT
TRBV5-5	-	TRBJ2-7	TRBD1	CASSPWTGSSYEQYF	TGTGCCAGCAGCCCCTGGACAGGGAGCTCCTACGAGCAGTACTTC
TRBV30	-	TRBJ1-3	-	CAWDPVYSGNTIYF	TGTGCCTGGGATCCTGTATACTCTGGAAACACCATATATTTT
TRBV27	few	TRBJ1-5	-	CASSRYPGYGNQPQHF	TGTGCCAGCAGCCGTTATCCGGGGTACGGCAATCAGCCCCAGCATTTT
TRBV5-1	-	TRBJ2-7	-	CASSLSTVSYEQYF	TGCGCCAGCAGCCTATCGACAGTCTCCTACGAGCAGTACTTC
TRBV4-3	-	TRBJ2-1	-	CASSQDLASSYNEQFF	TGCGCCAGCAGCCAAGATCTAGCGAGCTCCTACAATGAGCAGTTCTTC
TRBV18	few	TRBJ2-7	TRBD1	CASSVRGQGEQYF	TGTGCCAGCTCAGTCAGGGGGCAGGGCGAGCAGTACTTC
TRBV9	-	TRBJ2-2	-	CASSVAGSTTGELFF	TGTGCCAGCAGCGTAGCTGGTTCTACCACCGGGGAGCTGTTTTTT
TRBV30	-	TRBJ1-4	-	CAWKGAVQQLFF	TGTGCCTGGAAAGGGGCCGTCCAACAACTGTTTTTT
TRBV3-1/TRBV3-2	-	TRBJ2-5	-	CASRSSGLETQYF	TGTGCCAGCAGGAGTAGTGGGCTAGAGACCCAGTACTTC
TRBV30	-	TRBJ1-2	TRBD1	CAWSVAGGGYGYTF	TGTGCCTGGAGTGTAGCAGGGGGAGGCTATGGCTACACCTTC
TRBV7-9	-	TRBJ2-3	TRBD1	CASTYRDSVCF	TGTGCCAGCACCTACCGGGACAGCGTTTGTTTT
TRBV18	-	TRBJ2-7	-	CASSPMKGPYEQYF	TGTGCCAGCTCACCAATGAAGGGGCCCTACGAGCAGTACTTC
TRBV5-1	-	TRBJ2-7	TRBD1	CASSSWDRRNEQYF	TGCGCCAGCAGCTCCTGGGACAGGAGGAACGAGCAGTACTTC
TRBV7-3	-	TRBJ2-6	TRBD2	CASSLTPRLAGRPSGANVLTF	TGTGCCAGCAGCTTAACTCCCCGACTAGCGGGCCGACCCTCTGGGGCCAACGTCCTGACTTTC
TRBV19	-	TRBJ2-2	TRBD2	CASDTSAGGELFF	TGTGCCAGTGACACTAGCGCGGGAGGGGAGCTGTTTTTT
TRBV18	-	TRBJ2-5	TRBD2	CASSPRTSVLQETQYF	TGTGCCAGCTCACCACGAACTAGCGTACTACAAGAGACCCAGTACTTC
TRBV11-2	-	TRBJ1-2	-	CASSLRRPGGYTF	TGTGCCAGCAGCTTACGGCGGCCGGGTGGCTACACCTTC
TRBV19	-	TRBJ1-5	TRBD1	CASQDRGGVQPQHF	TGTGCCAGTCAAGACAGGGGTGGAGTTCAGCCCCAGCATTTT
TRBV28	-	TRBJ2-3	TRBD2	CASSAASGTSTDTQYF	TGTGCCAGCAGTGCCGCTAGCGGGACTAGCACAGATACGCAGTATTTT
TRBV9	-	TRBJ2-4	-	CASSVLGSSNIQYF	TGTGCCAGCAGCGTCCTGGGCTCCTCAAACATTCAGTACTTC
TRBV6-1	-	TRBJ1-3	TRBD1	CASSEAGQGGNTIYF	TGTGCCAGCAGTGAAGCCGGACAGGGGGGAAACACCATATATTTT
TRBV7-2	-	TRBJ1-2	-	CASSLSLTGSNYGYTF	TGTGCCAGCAGCTTATCACTAACAGGGAGTAACTATGGCTACACCTTC
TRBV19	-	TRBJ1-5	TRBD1	CASSNTGGGMGNQPQHF	TGTGCCAGTAGTAACACAGGGGGCGGGATGGGCAATCAGCCCCAGCATTTT